This T cell receptor beta chain was profiled in a study of blood T cell repertoires in COVID-19. About the study: Samples came from the United States, Italy and Spain, spanning acute and convalescent COVID-19. T cells, B-cell-depleted T cells, or PBMCs supplied cDNA or gDNA.

Study processing details: Reference gene primer amplification yielded estimated nucleated cell counts. The table came from immunoSEQ multiplex PCR; TCRdb's copy has only in-frame clones and leaves some out. Clone size and the V and J calls come from that table; the DNA yielded D and trimming. The table shows 200,000 to 250,000 clones, with 80% to 90% occurring only once. V lost 9 bases to trimming and J lost 14 bases; unmatched junction nucleotides: 10. The length of the CDR3 is 12 residues. This clone appeared a single time. The receptor was derived from a woman aged 50 to 60 with acute or convalescent COVID-19. The V gene is TRBV12-3 or TRBV12-4, the J gene TRBJ2-1; 10 bases are a match to TRBD2. Sequencing was performed on peripheral blood. For the CDR3, the DNA is TGTGCCAGTTCGATAGCGGGAGGTGGCGAGTTCTTC. Encoded protein: CASSIAGGGEFF.